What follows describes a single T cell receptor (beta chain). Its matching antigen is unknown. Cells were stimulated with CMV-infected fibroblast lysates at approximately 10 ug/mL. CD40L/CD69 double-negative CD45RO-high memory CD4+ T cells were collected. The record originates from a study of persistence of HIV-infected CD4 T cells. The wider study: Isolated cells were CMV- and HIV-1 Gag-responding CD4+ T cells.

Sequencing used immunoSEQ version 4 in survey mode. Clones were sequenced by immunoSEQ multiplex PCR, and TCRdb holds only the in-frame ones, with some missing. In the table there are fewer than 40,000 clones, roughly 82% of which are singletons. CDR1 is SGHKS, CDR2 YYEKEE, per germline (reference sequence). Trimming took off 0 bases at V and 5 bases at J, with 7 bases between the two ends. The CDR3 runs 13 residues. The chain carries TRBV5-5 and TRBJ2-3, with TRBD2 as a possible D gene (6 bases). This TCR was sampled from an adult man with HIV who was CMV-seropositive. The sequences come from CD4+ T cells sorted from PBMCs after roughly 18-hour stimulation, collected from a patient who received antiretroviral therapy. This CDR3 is CASSLVRGDTQYF. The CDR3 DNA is TGTGCCAGCAGCTTGGTGCGGGGAGATACGCAGTATTTT.